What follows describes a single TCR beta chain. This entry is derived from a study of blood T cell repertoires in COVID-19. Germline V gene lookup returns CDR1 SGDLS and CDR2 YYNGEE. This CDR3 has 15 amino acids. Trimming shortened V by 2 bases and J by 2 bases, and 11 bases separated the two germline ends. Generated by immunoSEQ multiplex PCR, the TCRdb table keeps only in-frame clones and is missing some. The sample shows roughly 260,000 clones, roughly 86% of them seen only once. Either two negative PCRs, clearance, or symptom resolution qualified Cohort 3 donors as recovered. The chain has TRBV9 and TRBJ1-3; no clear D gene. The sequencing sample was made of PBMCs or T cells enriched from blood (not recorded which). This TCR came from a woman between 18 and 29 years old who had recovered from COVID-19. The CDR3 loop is CASSVRQIPGNTIYF. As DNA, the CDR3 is TGTGCCAGCAGCGTGCGGCAGATCCCTGGAAACACCATATATTTT.